This T cell receptor (beta chain) was identified in a study of cytomegalovirus exposure and HLA in healthy donors. Study-level results: Most sequenced TCRs were rare (though some public TCRs occurred in many donors). Through in vitro validation, three CMV-associated chains were shown to be specific for CMV antigens.

Clones were read by immunoSEQ multiplex PCR, and TCRdb kept only the in-frame ones, dropping some. This table holds 250,000 to 400,000 clones, around 90% found once. CDR1 is SGHAT and CDR2 is FQDESV in the germline V gene (reference sequence). The V and J ends lost 5 bases and 0 bases respectively, with 16 bases between them. This CDR3 has 16 residues. It was the approximately 120-subject validation cohort, separate from the roughly 700-subject first cohort, to which the donors belonged. A word on this clone: The antigen remains undetermined.

The V call is TRBV11-1, the J call TRBJ1-1; D remains unclear. The source is a woman in her thirties in good health and CMV-seropositive. The sample consisted of PBMCs. The chain's CDR3 is CASSPSYLGMNTEAFF. DNA for the CDR3: TGTGCCAGCAGCCCTTCCTACTTGGGAATGAACACTGAAGCTTTCTTT.